Given below is one TCR beta chain in context. Its specificity is not known. The germline CDR1 and CDR2 sequences are SGHDN and FVKESK. The CDR3 has 15 residues. V shed 4 bases and J shed 4 bases, with 17 bases lying between them. Sequencing used immunoSEQ multiplex PCR; TCRdb keeps in-frame clones, though not all of them. The table includes over 70,000 clones, around 95% detected once. The sample comes from a study of siplizumab effects on memory and regulatory T cells. Study findings and constraints: Significantly reduced by siplizumab was the cumulative frequency of alloreactive sequences, namely those traceable to unstimulated CD4+ memory cells. Solely a minor proportion of alloreactive clones could be assigned to unstimulated subsets.

Material: CD8+ T cells sorted from blood. The receptor was derived from a human donor in good health. The rearrangement joins TRBV14 to TRBJ2-7; D is possibly TRBD1 (8 bases). The CDR3 is CASSPGGGSEYEQYF. The CDR3 DNA is TGTGCCAGCAGCCCAGGGGGCGGGAGTGAATACGAGCAGTACTTC.